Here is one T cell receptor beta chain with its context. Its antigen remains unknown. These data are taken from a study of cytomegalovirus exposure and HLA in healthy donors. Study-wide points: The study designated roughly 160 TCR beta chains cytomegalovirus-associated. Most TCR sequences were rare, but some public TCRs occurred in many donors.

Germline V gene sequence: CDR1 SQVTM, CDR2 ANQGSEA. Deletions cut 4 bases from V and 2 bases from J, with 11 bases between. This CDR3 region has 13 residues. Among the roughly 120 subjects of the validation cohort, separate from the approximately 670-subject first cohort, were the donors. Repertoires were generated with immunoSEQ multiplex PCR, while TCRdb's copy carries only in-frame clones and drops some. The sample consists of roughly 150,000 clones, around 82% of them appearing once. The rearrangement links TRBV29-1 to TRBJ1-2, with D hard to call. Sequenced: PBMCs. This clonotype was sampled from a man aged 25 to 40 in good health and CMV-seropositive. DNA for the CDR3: TGCAGCGTTGGCGGCCTCTCGAACTATGGCTACACCTTC. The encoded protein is CSVGGLSNYGYTF.